This is a list of T cell receptor beta chains from one sample in a study of cytomegalovirus exposure and HLA in healthy donors. Sequencing was performed with immunoSEQ multiplex PCR; in TCRdb, only in-frame clones are kept and a portion is missing. The profile shows about 100,000 clones, about three quarters of them singletons. The specimen was PBMCs. These receptors all stem from a male donor in good health and CMV-seropositive. Each CDR3 is given with its conserved first and last residue. D genes are given only for firm matches. The size entry is marked missing in some rows and otherwise reads once, few, many or a size class.

DNA | CDR3 | D | V | size | J
TGTGCCAGCTCACCAGGGCTAGCGGGGGGAAGCGGGTACTTC | CASSPGLAGGSGYF | TRBD2 | TRBV18 | - | TRBJ2-7
TGTGCCAGCAGTGAGTGGTGGGACAGGGGCACCTACGAGCAGTACTTC | CASSEWWDRGTYEQYF | TRBD1 | TRBV6-1 | - | TRBJ2-7
TGTGCCAGCAGCGTAGAGGGACAGGGATCCCGTGAGCAGTACTTC | CASSVEGQGSREQYF | TRBD1 | TRBV9 | - | TRBJ2-7
TGTGCCAGTAGTATCAGACACGACTATAGCAATCAGCCCCAGCATTTT | CASSIRHDYSNQPQHF | - | TRBV19 | once | TRBJ1-5
TGTGCCAGCAGCGCCCACAGGGATCCAGGATATGGCTACACCTTC | CASSAHRDPGYGYTF | - | TRBV7-9 | once | TRBJ1-2
TGTGCCAGCTCTACGGGGGAAGGGGAGACCCAGTACTTC | CASSTGEGETQYF | - | TRBV18 | once | TRBJ2-5
TGTGCCAGCAGTAGGTTCGGAGGGCTGAAGAACACTGAAGCTTTCTTT | CASSRFGGLKNTEAFF | - | TRBV27 | once | TRBJ1-1
TGTGCCAGCAGCGTAGAGGGGGTCTCTGGCTACACCTTC | CASSVEGVSGYTF | - | TRBV9 | - | TRBJ1-2
TGCGCCAGCAGCCAGAGGCGGGTACTAGCGGGGTCCTGGACCGGGGAGCTGTTTTTT | CASSQRRVLAGSWTGELFF | TRBD2 | TRBV4-1 | - | TRBJ2-2
TGTGCCAGCAGCCAAGATGGGAGGGGGGTCGGGGAGCTGTTTTTT | CASSQDGRGVGELFF | - | TRBV4-2 | - | TRBJ2-2
TGTGCCTGGAGTTTGGACAGGGGCGAAAAACTGTTTTTT | CAWSLDRGEKLFF | TRBD1 | TRBV30 | few | TRBJ1-4
TGTGCCAGCAGTTACTCTCGCGGATCCAATGAGCAGTTCTTC | CASSYSRGSNEQFF | - | TRBV6-5 | - | TRBJ2-1
TGTGCCAGCAGTATTCGACAGGGACCCTACGAGCAGTACTTC | CASSIRQGPYEQYF | TRBD1 | TRBV6-5 | - | TRBJ2-7
TGCGCCAGCAGCCCTTCCCTAAATGCTTTAGGCTACACCTTC | CASSPSLNALGYTF | - | TRBV4-1 | - | TRBJ1-2
TGTGCCTGGAGTGTACAGGGAAGGGGACCCCAGCATTTT | CAWSVQGRGPQHF | - | TRBV30 | - | TRBJ1-5
TGTGCCTGGAGCCCCGGCTCTGGAAACACCATATATTTT | CAWSPGSGNTIYF | - | TRBV30 | - | TRBJ1-3
TGTGCCAGCAGCGCTCAAGGGGGCGACGAGCAGTACTTC | CASSAQGGDEQYF | TRBD1 | TRBV14 | - | TRBJ2-7
TGTGCCAGCAGAAACACAGCCTATGGCTACACCTTC | CASRNTAYGYTF | - | TRBV27 | - | TRBJ1-2
TGCGCCAGCAGCCAAGACGGACTAGCGGGAGCCTACAATGAGCAGTTCTTC | CASSQDGLAGAYNEQFF | TRBD2 | TRBV4-3 | - | TRBJ2-1
TGTGCCAGAAGCTTTGGAGGAAACGATCAGCCCCAGCATTTT | CARSFGGNDQPQHF | - | TRBV5-3 | - | TRBJ1-5
TGCGCCAGCGAAGACAGGGTTAATGAAAAACTGTTTTTT | CASEDRVNEKLFF | TRBD1 | TRBV4-1 | - | TRBJ1-4
TGTGCCAGCTCACCGTGGGACAGGGGATCCGGGGCCAACGTCCTGACTTTC | CASSPWDRGSGANVLTF | TRBD1 | TRBV18 | - | TRBJ2-6
TGCGCCAGCCCCCAGCATGGCGGGACAGGGGATCGAGCCCAGCATTTT | CASPQHGGTGDRAQHF | TRBD1 | TRBV5-1 | few | TRBJ1-5
TGTGCCAGCAGCTCCCGGGGGGGGAAATACAATGAGCAGTTCTTC | CASSSRGGKYNEQFF | - | TRBV21-1 | - | TRBJ2-1
TGCAGCGTTGATGGGACAGGGTCGTATGGCTACACCTTC | CSVDGTGSYGYTF | TRBD1 | TRBV29-1 | - | TRBJ1-2
TGTGCCAGCAGCCCACAGGGGGCAGGGGAAAAACTGTTTTTT | CASSPQGAGEKLFF | TRBD1 | TRBV11-3 | - | TRBJ1-4
TGTGCCAGCAGCCCCCGGGAAAATAATGAAAAACTGTTTTTT | CASSPRENNEKLFF | - | TRBV5-4 | few | TRBJ1-4
TGTGCCACCAGCAGAGATAATCGGAGGTACCGTGAAAAACTGTTTTTT | CATSRDNRRYREKLFF | - | TRBV15 | once | TRBJ1-4
TGTGCCAGCAGGCCAGCGGGGGGGGGCGAGCAGTACTTC | CASRPAGGGEQYF | TRBD2 | TRBV27 | once | TRBJ2-7
TGTGCCAGCAGTTTAGACTCCCGCGAGCAGTACTTC | CASSLDSREQYF | - | TRBV27 | - | TRBJ2-7
TGTGCCAGCAGGGAGGAGCCTCAATCTGAAGCTTTCTTT | CASREEPQSEAFF | - | TRBV7-2 | - | TRBJ1-1
TGTGCCTGGAGCGTAGGCGGGGGGGAGACCCAGTACTTC | CAWSVGGGETQYF | TRBD2 | TRBV30 | many | TRBJ2-5
TGTGCCAGCAGCTTGGAGGAGGGAAGGAGCGGCTACACCTTC | CASSLEEGRSGYTF | - | TRBV5-5 | - | TRBJ1-2
TGTGCCAGCAGTGCGGCCGGGGTTTCCAACTATGGCTACACCTTC | CASSAAGVSNYGYTF | - | TRBV2 | - | TRBJ1-2
TGTGCCAGCAGCCTAATGGGGGGGTCCAATAATTCACCCCTCCACTTT | CASSLMGGSNNSPLHF | - | TRBV11-2 | - | TRBJ1-6
TGTGCCAGCAGCCAAGATTTCGCGGGGGGGCCTTCTGAGCAGTTCTTC | CASSQDFAGGPSEQFF | TRBD2 | TRBV4-2 | medium-sized | TRBJ2-1